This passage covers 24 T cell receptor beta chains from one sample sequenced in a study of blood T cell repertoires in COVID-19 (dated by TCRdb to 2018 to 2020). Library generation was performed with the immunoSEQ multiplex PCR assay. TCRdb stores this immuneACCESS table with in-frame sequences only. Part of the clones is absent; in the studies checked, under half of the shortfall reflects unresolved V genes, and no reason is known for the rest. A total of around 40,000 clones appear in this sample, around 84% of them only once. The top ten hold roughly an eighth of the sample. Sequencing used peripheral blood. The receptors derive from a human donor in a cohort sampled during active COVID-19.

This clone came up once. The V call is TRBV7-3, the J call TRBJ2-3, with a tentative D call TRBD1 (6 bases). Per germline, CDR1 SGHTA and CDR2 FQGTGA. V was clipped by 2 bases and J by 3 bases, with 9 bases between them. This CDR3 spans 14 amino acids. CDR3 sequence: CASSLAGVTDTQYF. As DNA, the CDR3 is TGTGCCAGCAGCTTAGCAGGGGTGACAGATACGCAGTATTTT.

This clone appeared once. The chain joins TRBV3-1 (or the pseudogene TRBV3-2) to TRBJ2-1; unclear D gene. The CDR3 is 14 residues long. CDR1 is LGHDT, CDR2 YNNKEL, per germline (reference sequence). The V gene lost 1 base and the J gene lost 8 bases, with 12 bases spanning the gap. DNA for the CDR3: TGTGCCAGCAGCCAAGGAGCTAGTAGCTATGAGCAGTTCTTC. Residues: CASSQGASSYEQFF.

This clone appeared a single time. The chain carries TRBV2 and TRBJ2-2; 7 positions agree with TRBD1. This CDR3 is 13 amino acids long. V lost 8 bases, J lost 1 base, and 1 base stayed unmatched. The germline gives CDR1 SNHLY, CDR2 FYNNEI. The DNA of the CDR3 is TGTGCCAGCGGGGACAGGAACACCGGGGAGCTGTTTTTT. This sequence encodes CASGDRNTGELFF.

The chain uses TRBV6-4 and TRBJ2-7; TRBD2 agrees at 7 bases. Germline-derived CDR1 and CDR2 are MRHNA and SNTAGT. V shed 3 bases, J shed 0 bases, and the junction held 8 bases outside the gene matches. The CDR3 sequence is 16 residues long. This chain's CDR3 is CASSEVRGGPSYEQYF. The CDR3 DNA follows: TGTGCCAGCAGTGAGGTTCGCGGGGGTCCCTCCTACGAGCAGTACTTC.

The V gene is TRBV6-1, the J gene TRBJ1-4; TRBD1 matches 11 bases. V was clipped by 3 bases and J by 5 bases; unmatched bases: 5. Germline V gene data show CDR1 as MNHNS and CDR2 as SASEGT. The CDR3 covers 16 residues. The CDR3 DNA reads TGTGCCAGCAGTGACCGGACAGGGGGCGGGAATGAAAAACTGTTTTTT. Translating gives CASSDRTGGGNEKLFF.

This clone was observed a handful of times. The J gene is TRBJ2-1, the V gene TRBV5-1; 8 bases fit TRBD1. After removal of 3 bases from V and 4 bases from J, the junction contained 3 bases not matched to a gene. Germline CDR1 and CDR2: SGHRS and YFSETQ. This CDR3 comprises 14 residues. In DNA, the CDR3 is TGCGCCAGCAGCTCAGGGGGCAGGTACAATGAGCAGTTCTTC. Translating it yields CASSSGGRYNEQFF.

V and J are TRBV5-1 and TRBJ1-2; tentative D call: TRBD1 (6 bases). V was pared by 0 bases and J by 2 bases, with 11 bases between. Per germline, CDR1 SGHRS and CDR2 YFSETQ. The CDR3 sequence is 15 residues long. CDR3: CASSLEGGANYGYTF. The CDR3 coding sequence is TGCGCCAGCAGCTTGGAAGGGGGGGCCAACTATGGCTACACCTTC.

The CDR3 here is CASSLAAPNTIYF. The DNA of the CDR3 is TGTGCCAGCAGCTTAGCGGCCCCGAACACCATATATTTT. The V gene is TRBV7-6, the J gene TRBJ1-3; D gene ambiguous. Germline V gene lookup returns CDR1 SGHVS and CDR2 FNYEAQ. The CDR3 extends over 13 amino acids. Trimming cost V 0 bases and J 7 bases, with 7 bases left between them.

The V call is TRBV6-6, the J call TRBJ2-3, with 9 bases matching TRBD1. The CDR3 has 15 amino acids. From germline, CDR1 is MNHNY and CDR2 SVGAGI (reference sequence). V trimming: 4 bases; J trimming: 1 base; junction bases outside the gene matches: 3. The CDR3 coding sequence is TGTGCCAGCAGTTTGAGGACAGGGGGCACAGATACGCAGTATTTT. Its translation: CASSLRTGGTDTQYF.

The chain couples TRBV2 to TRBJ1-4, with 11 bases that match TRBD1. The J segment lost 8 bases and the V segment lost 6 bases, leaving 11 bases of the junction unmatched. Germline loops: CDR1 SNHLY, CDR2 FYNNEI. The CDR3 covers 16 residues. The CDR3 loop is CASRDPGQGVREKLFF. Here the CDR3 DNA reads TGTGCCAGCAGAGACCCGGGACAGGGGGTCCGGGAAAAACTGTTTTTT.

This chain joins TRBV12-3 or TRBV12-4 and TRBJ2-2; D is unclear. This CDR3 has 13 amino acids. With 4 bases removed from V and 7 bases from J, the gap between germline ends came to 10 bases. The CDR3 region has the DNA TGTGCCAGCAGTTCCCAACTTATCGGGGAGCTGTTTTTT. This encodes CASSSQLIGELFF.

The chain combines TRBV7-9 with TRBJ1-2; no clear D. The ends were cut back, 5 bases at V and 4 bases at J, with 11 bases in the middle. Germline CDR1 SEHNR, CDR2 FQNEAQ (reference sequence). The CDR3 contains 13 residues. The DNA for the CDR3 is TGTGCCAGCAGCGTCGGTTCAACCTATGGCTACACCTTC. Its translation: CASSVGSTYGYTF.

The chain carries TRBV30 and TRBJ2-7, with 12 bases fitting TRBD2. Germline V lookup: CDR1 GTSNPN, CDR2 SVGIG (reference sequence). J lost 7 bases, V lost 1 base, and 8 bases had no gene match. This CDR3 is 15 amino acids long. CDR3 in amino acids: CAWSGPSGGVLEQYF. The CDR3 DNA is TGTGCCTGGAGTGGCCCTAGCGGGGGGGTCTTAGAGCAGTACTTC.

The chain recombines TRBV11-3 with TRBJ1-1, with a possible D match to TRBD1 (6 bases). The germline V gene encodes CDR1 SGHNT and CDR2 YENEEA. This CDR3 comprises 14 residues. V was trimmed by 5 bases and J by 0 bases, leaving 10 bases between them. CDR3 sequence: CASSLTGMNTEAFF. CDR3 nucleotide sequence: TGTGCCAGCAGCCTGACAGGTATGAACACTGAAGCTTTCTTT.

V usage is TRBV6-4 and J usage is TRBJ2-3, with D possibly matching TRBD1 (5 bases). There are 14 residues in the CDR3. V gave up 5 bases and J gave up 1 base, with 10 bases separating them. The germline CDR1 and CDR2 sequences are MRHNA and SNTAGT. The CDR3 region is CASSQQTGTDTQYF. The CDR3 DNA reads TGTGCCAGCAGTCAACAGACAGGCACAGATACGCAGTATTTT.

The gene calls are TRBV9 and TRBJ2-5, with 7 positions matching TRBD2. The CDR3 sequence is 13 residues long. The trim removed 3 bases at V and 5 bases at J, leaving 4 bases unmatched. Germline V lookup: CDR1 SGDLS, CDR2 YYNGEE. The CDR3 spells CASSGGRDETQYF. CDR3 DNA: TGTGCCAGCAGCGGAGGGAGGGACGAGACCCAGTACTTC.

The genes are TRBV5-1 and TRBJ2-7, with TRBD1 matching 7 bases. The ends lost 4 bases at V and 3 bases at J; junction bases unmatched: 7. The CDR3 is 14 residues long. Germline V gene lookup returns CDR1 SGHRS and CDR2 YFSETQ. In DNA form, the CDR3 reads TGCGCCAGCAGCCCAGGGGACAGAAACTACGAGCAGTACTTC. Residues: CASSPGDRNYEQYF.

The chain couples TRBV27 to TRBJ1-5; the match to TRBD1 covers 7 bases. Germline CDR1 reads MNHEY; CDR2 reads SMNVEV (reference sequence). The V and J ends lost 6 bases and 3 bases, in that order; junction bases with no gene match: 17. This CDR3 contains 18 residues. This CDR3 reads CASSPLRTGRVDNQPQHF. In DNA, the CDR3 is TGTGCCAGCAGCCCCCTCAGGACAGGAAGGGTTGACAATCAGCCCCAGCATTTT.

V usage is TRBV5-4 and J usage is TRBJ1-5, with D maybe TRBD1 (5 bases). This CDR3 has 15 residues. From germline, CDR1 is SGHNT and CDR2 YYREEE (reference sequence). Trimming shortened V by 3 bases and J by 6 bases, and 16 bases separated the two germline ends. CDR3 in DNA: TGTGCCAGCAGCTCCTTCGGTGGGGCCCCTCAGCCCCAGCATTTT. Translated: CASSSFGGAPQPQHF.

The CDR3 sequence is CASSIPAGGQETQYF. Written as DNA, the CDR3 is TGTGCCAGTAGTATCCCGGCAGGGGGACAAGAGACCCAGTACTTC. The genes are TRBV19 and TRBJ2-5, with TRBD1 matching over 7 bases. The CDR3 has 15 residues. Trimming took 3 bases from V and 2 from J; bases not matched to a gene: 6. Looked up from germline, CDR1 is LNHDA and CDR2 is SQIVND (reference sequence). Variable domain in full (rest from reference TRBV19 and TRBJ2-5): DGGITQSPKYLFRKEGQNVTLSCEQNLNHDAMYWYRQDPGQGLRLIYYSQIVNDFQKGDIAEGYSVSREKKESFPLTVTSAQKNPTAFYLCASSIPAGGQETQYFGPGTRLLVL.

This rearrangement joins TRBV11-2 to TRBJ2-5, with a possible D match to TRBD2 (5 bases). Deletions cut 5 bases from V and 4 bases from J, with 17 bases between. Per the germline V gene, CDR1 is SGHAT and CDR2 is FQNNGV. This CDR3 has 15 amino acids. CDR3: CASSRQTNMGETQYF. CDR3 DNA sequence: TGTGCCAGCAGCCGCCAGACTAACATGGGAGAGACCCAGTACTTC.

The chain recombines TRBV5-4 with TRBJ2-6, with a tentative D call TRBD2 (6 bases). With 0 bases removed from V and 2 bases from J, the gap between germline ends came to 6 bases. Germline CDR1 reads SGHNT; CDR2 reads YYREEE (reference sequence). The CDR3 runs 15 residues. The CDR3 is CASSLGGAGANVLTF. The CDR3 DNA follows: TGTGCCAGCAGCTTGGGGGGGGCTGGGGCCAACGTCCTGACTTTC.

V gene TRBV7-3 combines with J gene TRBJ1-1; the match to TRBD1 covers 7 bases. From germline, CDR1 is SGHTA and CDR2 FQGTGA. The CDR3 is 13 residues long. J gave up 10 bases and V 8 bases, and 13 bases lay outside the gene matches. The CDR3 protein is CASANDQGGVAFF. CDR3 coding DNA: TGTGCCAGCGCTAACGACCAGGGGGGTGTAGCTTTCTTT.

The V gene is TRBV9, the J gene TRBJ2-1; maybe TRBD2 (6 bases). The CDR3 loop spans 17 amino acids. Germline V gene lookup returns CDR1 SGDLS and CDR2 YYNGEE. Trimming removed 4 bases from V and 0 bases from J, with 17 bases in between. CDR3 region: CASSPKEGQTSYNEQFF. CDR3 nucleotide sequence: TGTGCCAGCAGCCCTAAGGAGGGGCAGACCTCCTACAATGAGCAGTTCTTC.